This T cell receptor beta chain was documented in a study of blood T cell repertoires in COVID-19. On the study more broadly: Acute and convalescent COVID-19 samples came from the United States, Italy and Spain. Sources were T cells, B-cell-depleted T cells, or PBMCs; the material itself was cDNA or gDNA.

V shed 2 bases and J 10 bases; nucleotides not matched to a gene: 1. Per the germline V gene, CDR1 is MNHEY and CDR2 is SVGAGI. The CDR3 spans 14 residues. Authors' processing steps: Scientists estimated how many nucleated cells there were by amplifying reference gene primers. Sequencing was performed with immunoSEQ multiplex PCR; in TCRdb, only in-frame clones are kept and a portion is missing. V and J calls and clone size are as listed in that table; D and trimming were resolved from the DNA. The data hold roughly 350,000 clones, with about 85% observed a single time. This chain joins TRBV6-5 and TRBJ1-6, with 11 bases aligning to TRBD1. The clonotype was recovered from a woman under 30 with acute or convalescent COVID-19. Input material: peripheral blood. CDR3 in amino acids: CASSYGTGGSPLHF. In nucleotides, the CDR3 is TGTGCCAGCAGTTACGGGACAGGGGGATCACCCCTCCACTTT.